The 8 T cell receptor beta chains below were found in one sample sequenced in a study of CD8+ T cells in alopecia areata (dated by TCRdb to the late 2010s). Library generation was performed with the immunoSEQ multiplex PCR assay. For TCR sequencing, RNA was extracted from every sample and reverse transcribed into cDNA to serve as template. In TCRdb, the immuneACCESS table is reduced to in-frame sequences with V and J assigned. These tables do not hold every clone; where another copy was compared, an unresolved V gene accounts for under half, and the others remain unexplained. For this sample the table gives about 200,000 clones, of which less than 65% were detected only once. Of the sample, roughly 4.2% is held by the ten largest clones. The sample's time point label is to be understood as: about 4 weeks on oral tofacitinib. The sample's treatment or condition label, decoded: oral pan-JAK inhibitor, 5-10 mg twice daily.

Sequencing was performed on CD4+ T cells sorted from blood, taken at week 4, from a patient treated with tofacitinib. These receptors were obtained from a human donor with alopecia areata.

The chain carries TRBV19 and TRBJ2-5; 12 bases are shared with TRBD1. Germline loops: CDR1 LNHDA, CDR2 SQIVND (reference sequence). V lost 4 bases to trimming and J lost 1 base; unmatched junction nucleotides: 4. The CDR3 totals 16 residues. Here the CDR3 reads CASSTPGQGAQETQYF. The CDR3 DNA follows: TGTGCCAGTAGTACCCCGGGACAGGGGGCCCAAGAGACCCAGTACTTC.

The rearrangement joins TRBV6-5 to TRBJ1-1; D is possibly TRBD1 (6 bases). CDR1 is MNHEY, CDR2 SVGAGI, per germline. Trimming removed 6 bases from V and 9 bases from J, with 14 bases in between. This CDR3 has 12 amino acids. CDR3 sequence reads: CASSPGQLQAFF. The CDR3 nucleotides are TGTGCCAGCAGCCCTGGACAGCTGCAAGCTTTCTTT.

This chain joins TRBV25-1 and TRBJ2-1, with 10 bases lining up with TRBD2. Germline V gene lookup returns CDR1 MGHDK and CDR2 SYGVNS. The CDR3 contains 14 residues. The V and J ends lost 6 bases and 4 bases, in that order; junction bases with no gene match: 3. The CDR3 reads CASRAGGQYNEQFF. Here the CDR3 DNA reads TGTGCCAGCAGAGCGGGGGGGCAATACAATGAGCAGTTCTTC. Looking up the rest from reference TRBV25-1 and TRBJ2-1 gives the full variable domain: EADIYQTPRYLVIGTGKKITLECSQTMGHDKMYWYQQDPGMELHLIHYSYGVNSTEKGDLSSESTVSRIRTEHFPLTLESARPSHTSQYLCASRAGGQYNEQFFGPGTRLTVL.

This clone was counted at least ten times. The rearrangement links TRBV6-6 to TRBJ2-3, with 10 bases identical to TRBD1. The CDR3 spans 15 residues. Germline-derived CDR1 and CDR2 are MNHNY and SVGAGI (reference sequence). V was pared by 2 bases and J by 2 bases, with 1 base of the junction left unmatched. This chain's CDR3 is CASSYGTGDTDTQYF. The CDR3, as DNA: TGTGCCAGCAGTTACGGGACAGGGGACACAGATACGCAGTATTTT.

The chain joins TRBV30 to TRBJ1-2, with D maybe TRBD1 (6 bases). Germline lookup yields CDR1 GTSNPN and CDR2 SVGIG (reference sequence). Trimming cost V 2 bases and J 4 bases, with 17 bases left between them. This CDR3 region has 15 residues. In nucleotides, the CDR3 is TGTGCCTGGAGTTTGGGCGGGGGCCGCGCCTATGGCTACACCTTC. Its protein product is CAWSLGGGRAYGYTF.

This clone was detected only a few times. The chain has TRBV29-1 and TRBJ2-5, with D tentatively TRBD2 (6 bases). This CDR3 has 12 amino acids. Germline-derived CDR1 and CDR2 are SQVTM and ANQGSEA. The V and J ends lost 5 bases and 6 bases respectively, with 13 bases between them. CDR3 sequence: CSVRLGEKTQYF. The DNA for the CDR3 is TGCAGCGTTAGACTAGGGGAAAAGACCCAGTACTTC.

This clone was counted once. The chain joins TRBV30 to TRBJ1-6, with D possibly matching TRBD1 (6 bases). From germline, CDR1 is GTSNPN and CDR2 SVGIG (reference sequence). This CDR3 comprises 14 residues. V dropped 2 bases and J dropped 4 bases, with 9 bases sitting between them. The CDR3 reads CAWSRDNYNSPLHF. The CDR3 region has the DNA TGTGCCTGGAGTCGGGACAATTATAATTCACCCCTCCACTTT.

In DNA form, the CDR3 reads TGCAGCGTCCGGACTTTGGATAGCAATCAGCCCCAGCATTTT. Translated, it gives CSVRTLDSNQPQHF. The rearrangement joins TRBV29-1 to TRBJ1-5; D not resolved. The germline V gene has CDR1 SQVTM and CDR2 ANQGSEA. The CDR3 length is 14 residues. V was shortened by 6 bases and J by 0 bases, with 12 bases between the two germline ends.